This T cell receptor (beta chain) was observed in a study of cytomegalovirus exposure and HLA in healthy donors. As regards this clone: The target antigen is unknown.

Study-wide results and limits: The classifier reportedly diagnosed cytomegalovirus status with high specificity and sensitivity.

Unmatched junction bases numbered 9, after V lost 8 bases and J lost 4 bases. This CDR3 is 14 amino acids long. Germline values: CDR1 GTSNPN, CDR2 SVGIG (reference sequence). In the PCR, 60 Vbeta and 13 Jbeta primers were used. In the original processing: An analysis performed later counted about 80 million unique TCR beta chains (approximately 10 million of them shared). Measured with immunoSEQ multiplex PCR; TCRdb has only the in-frame clones, and not every one. V and J calls and clone size are those listed in that table; D and trimming were worked out from the DNA. In the table there are 130,000 or so clones, over 70% of which are singletons. Healthy individuals who donated bone marrow served as the donors.

The chain carries TRBV30 and TRBJ2-3; TRBD1 agrees at 10 bases. The sample was PBMCs. This clonotype was sampled from a woman under 30 in good health and CMV-seronegative. DNA of the CDR3: TGTGCCAAAGGACAGGGGGGAAGGCCAGATACGCAGTATTTT. This codes for CAKGQGGRPDTQYF.